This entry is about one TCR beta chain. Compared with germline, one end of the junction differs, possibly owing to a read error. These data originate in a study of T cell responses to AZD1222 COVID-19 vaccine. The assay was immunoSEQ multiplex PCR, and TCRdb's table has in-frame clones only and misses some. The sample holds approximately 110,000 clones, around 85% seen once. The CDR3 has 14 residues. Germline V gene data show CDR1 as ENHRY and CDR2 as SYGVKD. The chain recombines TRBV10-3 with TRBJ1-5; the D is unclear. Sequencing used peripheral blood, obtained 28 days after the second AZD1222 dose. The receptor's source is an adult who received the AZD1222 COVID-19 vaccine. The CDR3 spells CAISESVTSEWQTF. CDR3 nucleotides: TGTGCCATCAGTGAGTCAGTAACTTCGGAGTGGCAAACATTT.